The 7 T cell receptor beta chains presented below share a single source sample, sequenced in a study of blood T cell repertoires in COVID-19. Using immunoSEQ multiplex PCR, the repertoire was profiled, and TCRdb retains in-frame clones only, with some absent. The sample lists roughly 400,000 clones, roughly 86% occurring once. The source material was peripheral blood. Receptors were obtained from a woman in her sixties or seventies with COVID-19, enrolled during active disease.

This chain links TRBV2 with TRBJ2-5; 7 nucleotides agree with TRBD2. Germline trimming cut 6 bases from V and 1 base from J; bases unmatched to any gene: 5. The CDR3 totals 14 residues. Germline V lookup: CDR1 SNHLY, CDR2 FYNNEI. The CDR3 nucleotides are TGTGCCAGCAGGCGCGGGGGAACCCAAGAGACCCAGTACTTC. This translates into CASRRGGTQETQYF.

The CDR3 spells CASSLGARGTDTQYF. DNA for the CDR3: TGTGCCAGCAGTCTGGGGGCGCGGGGCACAGATACGCAGTATTTT. The rearrangement joins TRBV6-5 to TRBJ2-3; a weak D match, TRBD1 (6 bases). The germline V gene encodes CDR1 MNHEY and CDR2 SVGAGI. V lost 5 bases to trimming and J lost 1 base, with 13 bases between them. The CDR3 covers 15 residues.

The chain employs TRBV6-2 or TRBV6-3 and TRBJ2-7, with 9 bases matching TRBD2. The CDR3 loop spans 16 amino acids. Germline CDR1 reads MNHEY; CDR2 reads SVGEGT. V lost 6 bases and J lost 2; bases outside the gene matches: 11. This CDR3 is CASSRTSEYPTYEQYF. The CDR3 DNA is TGTGCCAGCAGCCGGACTAGCGAGTACCCGACCTACGAGCAGTACTTC.

This sequence joins TRBV7-8 and TRBJ1-3; 11 bases map to TRBD1. The CDR3 is made up of 16 amino acids. Germline trimming cut 2 bases from V and 2 bases from J; bases unmatched to any gene: 2. Germline V gene lookup returns CDR1 SGHVS and CDR2 FQNEAQ. Written as DNA, the CDR3 is TGTGCCAGCAGCTTACCGGGACAGGGGGCTGGAAACACCATATATTTT. This codes for CASSLPGQGAGNTIYF.

The J gene is TRBJ1-2, the V gene TRBV18, with a possible D match to TRBD1 (6 bases). Trimming stripped 6 bases from V and 0 bases from J, with 11 bases between. Looked up from germline, CDR1 is KGHSH and CDR2 is LQKENI. The CDR3 extends over 14 amino acids. Here the CDR3 DNA reads TGTGCCAGCTCCGAGACAGGCTCTAACTATGGCTACACCTTC. Translating it yields CASSETGSNYGYTF.

The V and J genes are TRBV4-1 and TRBJ2-5; 8 positions agree with TRBD2. Germline trimming cut 4 bases from V and 0 bases from J; bases unmatched to any gene: 7. The CDR3 contains 16 residues. Per the germline V gene, CDR1 is MGHRA and CDR2 is YSYEKL. Here the CDR3 reads CASSLTSGGDQETQYF. In nucleotides, the CDR3 is TGCGCCAGCAGCCTCACCTCCGGGGGGGACCAAGAGACCCAGTACTTC.

V and J are TRBV29-1 and TRBJ1-1; TRBD1 aligns across 7 bases. Trimming cost V 3 bases and J 5 bases; bases outside gene matches: 3. Germline lookup yields CDR1 SQVTM and CDR2 ANQGSEA. The CDR3 loop spans 12 amino acids. For the CDR3, the DNA is TGCAGCGTTGACAGGGGGTCGACTGAAGCTTTCTTT. It translates to CSVDRGSTEAFF.